The 31 T cell receptor beta chains presented below share a single source sample, sequenced in a study of blood T cells in healthy people across ages. A second PCR of roughly 6 to 12 cycles used a sample-barcoded 5' primer and a J-beta primer mix. TCRdb ran MiXCR on the 5' RACE reads and lists one entry per CDR3 protein. The sample gives over 1,500,000 distinct CDR3 sequences, around half of which show up once; around 2.1% is in the top ten. The sample comprised blood. These TCRs come from a woman in her thirties or forties in good health.

This clonotype showed up just a few times. This CDR3 is CASSRLLAEGANTQYF. CDR3 nucleotides: TGTGCCAGCAGCCGCCTTTTAGCGGAGGGTGCAAATACGCAGTATTTT. J is TRBJ2-3 and V is TRBV7-2, with D possibly matching TRBD2 (6 bases). Trimming removed 5 bases from V and 7 bases from J, with 22 bases in between. Per the germline V gene, CDR1 is SGHTA and CDR2 is FQGNSA. CDR3 length: 16 residues.

This clonotype was seen a few times. The chain is built from TRBV27 and TRBJ1-2; perhaps TRBD1 as D (6 bases). CDR3 length: 15 amino acids. The germline V gene has CDR1 MNHEY and CDR2 SMNVEV (reference sequence). V lost 4 bases, J lost 8 bases, and 20 bases lay in between. The CDR3 here is CASSSKLGAGAGYTF. The CDR3 DNA follows: TGTGCCAGCAGTTCAAAACTGGGTGCAGGGGCAGGCTACACCTTC.

As to this clonotype: Relative to the germline gene, one junction end is altered; a read error may explain this. CDR3 coding DNA: TGTGCCAGCAACCTAAAACTAACTAACTATGGCTGCACCTTC. Translating gives CASNLKLTNYGCTF. The chain has TRBV7-2 and TRBJ1-2, with D unresolved. The germline V gene has CDR1 SGHTA and CDR2 FQGNSA. The length of the CDR3 is 14 residues.

The CDR3 DNA sequence: TGTGCCAGCAGGTACCAACAGGGGATACGAGAGACCCAGTACTTC. Protein: CASRYQQGIRETQYF. V and J are TRBV6-2 or TRBV6-3 and TRBJ2-5, with 7 bases matching TRBD1. This CDR3 contains 15 residues. Germline trimming cut 6 bases from V and 4 bases from J; bases unmatched to any gene: 11. Looked up from germline, CDR1 is MNHEY and CDR2 is SVGEGT.

The J gene is TRBJ2-3, the V gene TRBV7-9; 9 bases map to TRBD2. CDR1 and CDR2 (germline): SEHNR, FQNEAQ (reference sequence). The CDR3 spans 15 residues. The ends lost 4 bases at V and 2 bases at J; junction bases unmatched: 4. The chain's CDR3 is CASSSEREVTDTQYF. The CDR3 DNA reads as TGTGCCAGCAGCTCAGAGCGGGAGGTCACAGATACGCAGTATTTT.

This clonotype was observed a few times. The chain joins TRBV20-1 to TRBJ2-5; weak D call: TRBD2 (6 bases). Looked up from germline, CDR1 is DFQATT and CDR2 is SNEGSKA (reference sequence). CDR3 length: 13 residues. V was clipped by 2 bases and J by 3 bases, with 10 bases between them. As DNA, the CDR3 is TGCAGTGCTAGACTAGCGAGAAAAGAGACCCAGTACTTC. Its translation: CSARLARKETQYF.

This clonotype showed up just a few times. The rearrangement links TRBV15 to TRBJ2-7, with 7 bases matching TRBD2. The V segment lost 3 bases and the J segment 0 bases; nucleotides outside the gene matches: 8. The CDR3 runs 16 residues. CDR1 is LNHNV and CDR2 is YYDKDF in the germline V gene (reference sequence). The CDR3 loop is CATSRDSGFGSYEQYF. The DNA of the CDR3 is TGTGCCACCAGCAGGGATAGCGGGTTTGGCTCCTACGAGCAGTACTTC.

The chain links TRBV9 to TRBJ2-1; 10 nucleotides match TRBD2. CDR1 and CDR2 from the germline V gene are SGDLS and YYNGEE. The CDR3 totals 17 residues. J lost 2 bases, V lost 4 bases, and 9 bases had no gene match. The CDR3 DNA is TGTGCCAGCAGCCCGGAGAGCGGGAGGGGACCCTACAATGAGCAGTTCTTC. This translates into CASSPESGRGPYNEQFF.

This clonotype has more than one count but fewer than ten. The chain combines TRBV10-3 with TRBJ2-1, with 11 bases fitting TRBD2. V trimming: 0 bases; J trimming: 13 bases; junction bases outside the gene matches: 11. The CDR3 contains 16 residues. CDR1 and CDR2 from the germline V gene are ENHRY and SYGVKD. The CDR3 coding sequence is TGTGCCATCAGTGAGTCGGTAGGACTAGCGGGTTTCGTTCAGTTCTTC. It translates to CAISESVGLAGFVQFF.

This clonotype was found a few times. The chain employs TRBV27 and TRBJ2-7; 7 bases are a match to TRBD1. V lost 8 bases, J lost 0 bases, and 10 bases stayed unmatched. The CDR3 spans 15 residues. From germline, CDR1 is MNHEY and CDR2 SMNVEV (reference sequence). In nucleotides, the CDR3 is TGTGCCAGCGGTCCTCGACAGGGTAGCTCCTACGAGCAGTACTTC. Its translation is CASGPRQGSSYEQYF.

This clonotype appeared a few times. The gene calls are TRBV29-1 and TRBJ2-5; 10 bases align to TRBD2. Germline lookup yields CDR1 SQVTM and CDR2 ANQGSEA. This CDR3 is 16 amino acids long. J lost 1 base, V lost 1 base, and 6 bases had no gene match. CDR3 DNA sequence: TGCAGCGTTGAAGGGGCTAGCGGGGGTTTCCAAGAGACCCAGTACTTC. Its protein product is CSVEGASGGFQETQYF.

In regard to this clonotype: A junction boundary mismatches the germline segment, possibly from a read error. This rearrangement joins TRBV5-4 to TRBJ2-3, with TRBD2 matching 7 bases. Germline V gives CDR1 SGHNT, CDR2 YYREEE (reference sequence). This CDR3 has 19 amino acids. The CDR3 is CVSSLGVGGSGASTDTQYF. CDR3 in DNA: TGTGTCAGCAGCTTGGGAGTAGGAGGAAGCGGGGCCAGCACAGATACGCAGTATTTT.

This clonotype appeared a few times. The chain has TRBV10-3 and TRBJ2-7, with 9 bases lining up with TRBD1. Unmatched junction bases numbered 5, after V lost 5 bases and J lost 3 bases. The germline V gene has CDR1 ENHRY and CDR2 SYGVKD. The CDR3 runs to 14 residues. The CDR3 loop reads CAISFPGQGYEQYF. The CDR3 region has the DNA TGTGCCATCAGTTTTCCGGGACAGGGCTACGAGCAGTACTTC.

This clonotype occurred a few times. This chain connects TRBV5-1 to TRBJ2-1; D ambiguous. The germline V gene encodes CDR1 SGHRS and CDR2 YFSETQ. Trimming cost V 0 bases and J 4 bases, with 14 bases left between them. CDR3 length equals 16 residues. The CDR3: CASSLGGSGRYNEQFF. The CDR3 DNA reads TGCGCCAGCAGCTTGGGGGGAAGTGGGCGATACAATGAGCAGTTCTTC.

A note on this clonotype: The junction shows a germline mismatch at one end, possibly a read error. The chain uses TRBV7-3 and TRBJ2-2; 10 nucleotides match TRBD2. Germline lookup yields CDR1 SGHTA and CDR2 FQGTGA. The CDR3 has 13 amino acids. The CDR3 DNA reads as TGTACCAGCAGCGGGGGGGCAACCGGGGAGCTGTTTTTT. Translation: CTSSGGATGELFF.

The chain uses TRBV9 and TRBJ2-1; tentative D call: TRBD1 (5 bases). CDR1 is SGDLS and CDR2 is YYNGEE in the germline V gene. Deletions cut 2 bases from V and 0 bases from J, with 9 bases between. This CDR3 is built from 15 residues. The chain's CDR3 is CASSVRQTSYNEQFF. In DNA form, the CDR3 reads TGTGCCAGCAGCGTGCGACAGACCTCCTACAATGAGCAGTTCTTC.

This clonotype has a handful of counts. The V call is TRBV15, the J call TRBJ2-7; 9 bases align to TRBD1. The CDR3 loop spans 16 amino acids. Germline lookup yields CDR1 LNHNV and CDR2 YYDKDF (reference sequence). Germline trimming cut 3 bases from V and 4 bases from J; bases unmatched to any gene: 10. Here the CDR3 reads CATSSSGTGISYEQYF. CDR3 in DNA: TGTGCCACCAGCAGTTCAGGGACAGGGATAAGTTACGAGCAGTACTTC.

The chain recombines TRBV5-1 with TRBJ2-3; TRBD1 matches 8 bases. From germline, CDR1 is SGHRS and CDR2 YFSETQ. The CDR3 length is 19 residues. V shed 5 bases, J shed 0 bases, and the junction held 17 bases outside the gene matches. CDR3 protein: CASSSSQGQATPSTDTQYF. CDR3 nucleotide sequence: TGCGCCAGCAGTTCTAGTCAGGGACAGGCTACTCCTAGCACAGATACGCAGTATTTT.

A few counts support this clonotype. V is TRBV9 and J is TRBJ2-1; D is ambiguous. V was shortened by 4 bases and J by 7 bases, with 9 bases between the two germline ends. Germline V gene sequence: CDR1 SGDLS, CDR2 YYNGEE. There are 12 residues in the CDR3. CDR3 DNA: TGTGCCAGCAGCTCAACACGAAATGAGCAGTTCTTC. Its protein is CASSSTRNEQFF.

The chain links TRBV21-1 to TRBJ2-4; the D call in the table, TRBD1, was not verified against the DNA. TRBV21-1 is deemed a pseudogene. CDR3 length equals 15 residues. The CDR3 DNA follows: TGTGCCAGCAGCAAAGAGGAGGGGGTCGGAAACATTCAGTACTTC. It translates to CASSKEEGVGNIQYF.

The chain uses TRBV28 and TRBJ2-3, with D tentatively TRBD1 (5 bases). Trimming stripped 8 bases from V and 3 bases from J, with 21 bases between. The V gene's germline CDR1 is MDHEN and CDR2 SYDVKM. This CDR3 spans 16 amino acids. The DNA for the CDR3 is TGTGCCAGCGCTAAAGGGGTTCCTTGGCGGACAGATACGCAGTATTTT. This codes for CASAKGVPWRTDTQYF.

In DNA, the CDR3 is TGCGCCAGCAGCCAAGGTTTCCAGCGGGGGGGGTTGGAGACCCAGTACTTC. Its protein product is CASSQGFQRGGLETQYF. The chain recombines TRBV4-1 with TRBJ2-5, with 10 bases matching TRBD2. V shed 1 base and J 5 bases; nucleotides not matched to a gene: 10. In germline, CDR1 is MGHRA, CDR2 YSYEKL. This CDR3 spans 17 amino acids.

The chain couples TRBV6-2 or TRBV6-3 to TRBJ2-7; D is unclear. The V end lost 2 bases, the J end lost 3 bases, and 17 bases lay between the germline ends. This CDR3 is built from 16 residues. Per the germline V gene, CDR1 is MNHEY and CDR2 is SVGEGT. The CDR3 region is CASSYNIRSVVYEQYF. CDR3 nucleotides: TGTGCCAGCAGTTACAACATCAGATCAGTGGTCTACGAGCAGTACTTC.

This chain uses TRBV7-9 with TRBJ2-1; tentative D call: TRBD2 (5 bases). Trimming removed 6 bases from V and 9 bases from J, with 9 bases in between. The CDR3 extends over 11 amino acids. CDR1 is SEHNR, CDR2 FQNEAQ, per germline (reference sequence). CDR3 bases: TGTGCCAGCAGGGAGGATCCTGAGCAGTTCTTC. Translated, it gives CASREDPEQFF.

As to this clonotype: This could be a read error, since a much larger clone is one nucleotide away. The chain joins TRBV7-9 to TRBJ2-5, with D unresolved. The germline gives CDR1 SEHNR, CDR2 FQNEAQ (reference sequence). This CDR3 comprises 15 residues. The CDR3 here is CASSLATATQETLYF. The CDR3 nucleotides read TGTGCCAGCAGCTTAGCCACAGCCACGCAGGAGACCCTGTACTTC. The full variable domain, its missing parts supplied by reference TRBV7-9 and TRBJ2-5, is DTGVSQNPRHKITKRGQNVTFRCDPISEHNRLYWYRQTLGQGPEFLTYFQNEAQLEKSRLLSDRFSAERPKGSFSTLEIQRTEQGDSAMYLCASSLATATQETLYFGPGTRLLVL.

The chain combines TRBV6-6 with TRBJ2-1, with 10 bases identical to TRBD2. Per the germline V gene, CDR1 is MNHNY and CDR2 is SVGAGI (reference sequence). This CDR3 is built from 16 residues. Trimming removed 6 bases from V and 10 bases from J; junction bases left unmatched: 15. Here the CDR3 DNA reads TGTGCCAGCAGATCCCCTCCTAGCGGGGGCTTTCCAGAGCAGTTCTTC. Its protein is CASRSPPSGGFPEQFF.

This clonotype has just a few counts. This chain uses TRBV20-1 with TRBJ2-7; D is ambiguous. The CDR3 consists of 13 residues. Germline values: CDR1 DFQATT, CDR2 SNEGSKA (reference sequence). V was trimmed by 4 bases and J by 7 bases, leaving 17 bases between them. CDR3 nucleotide sequence: TGCAGTGCTAACTCAGTCACGGGTGGGGAGCAGTACTTC. Translating it yields CSANSVTGGEQYF.

This sequence joins TRBV3-1 and TRBJ2-5; D is unresolved. The germline CDR1 and CDR2 sequences are LGHDT and YNNKEL (reference sequence). Trimming shortened V by 2 bases and J by 4 bases, and 11 bases separated the two germline ends. CDR3 length: 14 amino acids. CDR3 in DNA: TGTGCCAGCAGCCAACTGGAAGAGGTAGAGACCCAGTACTTC. It codes for CASSQLEEVETQYF.

This clonotype was seen a handful of times. The chain couples TRBV27 to TRBJ2-5, with D perhaps being TRBD1 or TRBD2 (5 bases each). The CDR3 covers 16 residues. CDR1 is MNHEY, CDR2 SMNVEV, per germline (reference sequence). V shed 5 bases and J shed 4 bases, with 20 bases lying between them. CDR3 nucleotides: TGTGCCAGCAGTAAATACCGGGACGGTCCAATAGAGACCCAGTACTTC. This codes for CASSKYRDGPIETQYF.

This clonotype was counted a few times. This chain links TRBV4-3 with TRBJ2-3; D gene uncertain. This CDR3 is built from 16 residues. V lost 0 bases to trimming and J lost 6 bases, with 16 bases between them. Per germline, CDR1 LGHNA and CDR2 YSLEER. The CDR3 region is CASSQDLGDTRDTQYF. The CDR3 DNA reads TGCGCCAGCAGCCAAGATCTCGGAGATACACGTGATACGCAGTATTTT.

V is TRBV20-1 and J is TRBJ1-4; the match to TRBD1 covers 7 bases. Germline lookup yields CDR1 DFQATT and CDR2 SNEGSKA (reference sequence). The CDR3 covers 13 residues. The junction had 9 bases not matched to a gene; V was cut back by 7 bases and J by 7 bases. CDR3: CSGSPGGIEKLFF. The DNA for the CDR3 is TGCAGTGGCAGTCCAGGGGGGATTGAAAAACTGTTTTTT.